This T cell receptor (beta chain) was retrieved from a study of OX40 agonist ivuxolimab in advanced cancers. For the study at large: Dosing consisted of intravenous ivuxolimab at 0.01 to 10 mg/kg every 2 weeks. General study points: Partial responders receiving 0.1-3.0 mg/kg showed among the lowest clonal expansion. Both blood CD4+ and CD8+ T cells showed clonal growth by week 6 at 0.1 to 3.0 mg/kg.

The table came from immunoSEQ multiplex PCR; TCRdb's copy has only in-frame clones and leaves some out. The data show about 17,000 clones, roughly nine tenths seen once. A note on this clone: The antigen is undetermined.

V lost 6 bases and J lost 3; bases outside the gene matches: 10. The CDR3 length is 15 residues. CDR1 LNHDA and CDR2 SQIVND come from the germline V gene (reference sequence). Peripheral blood came from all dose cohorts at three timepoints. The sample was CD4+ or CD8+ T cells sorted from blood, taken in a trial of the OX40 agonist ivuxolimab. V and J are TRBV19 and TRBJ1-1; 7 bases agree with TRBD1. The TCR sequence derives from an adult with an advanced solid tumor such as melanoma, head and neck, liver or kidney cancer. CDR3 nucleotide sequence: TGTGCCAGTAGCCCTAACAGGGGAGGGGACACTGAAGCTTTCTTT. Encoded protein: CASSPNRGGDTEAFF.